This paragraph reports one TCR beta chain. Repertoires were generated with immunoSEQ multiplex PCR, while TCRdb's copy carries only in-frame clones and drops some. The sample carries roughly 560,000 clones, approximately 80% recorded once. This record belongs to a study of shared T cell receptors in the human thymus. The CDR3 has 16 amino acids. From germline, CDR1 is SGHRS and CDR2 YFSETQ. V dropped 0 bases and J dropped 1; count of bases not matched to a gene: 2. The same sample was also studied in work on human thymus T cells.

The chain employs TRBV5-1 and TRBJ2-1; the match to TRBD1 covers 9 bases. Input material: thymocytes. The clonotype originates from a boy in the first two years of life with a congenital heart defect. As DNA, the CDR3 is TGCGCCAGCAGCTTGGCCGGGACAGGGTCCTACAATGAGCAGTTCTTC. Protein: CASSLAGTGSYNEQFF.